One sample yielded the 7 T cell receptor beta chains listed below, sequenced in a study of T cells in Graves' hyperthyroidism and ophthalmopathy. RNA transcripts served as the template for amplifying TCR beta CDR3 regions. First-round RT-PCR with HTBI primers amplified the TCR CDR3 region. Via MiXCR, TCRdb re-called the multiplex PCR reads, giving one row per CDR3 protein. The profile shows about 300,000 distinct CDR3 sequences, around 19% of them singletons. Source material: blood. The receptors here all came from a man aged 45 to 65 with Graves' ophthalmopathy.

This clonotype was found many times. J is TRBJ2-5 and V is TRBV7-2; TRBD2 aligns across 15 bases. Looked up from germline, CDR1 is SGHTA and CDR2 is FQGNSA. With V trimmed by 1 base and J by 10 bases, 4 bases remained unmatched. There are 15 residues in the CDR3. The CDR3 is CASSLGGLAGGNQYF. The DNA for the CDR3 is TGTGCCAGCAGCTTAGGAGGACTAGCGGGGGGGAACCAGTACTTC.

This clonotype was picked up a small number of times. The V gene is TRBV15, the J gene TRBJ2-3; D is ambiguous. Germline loops: CDR1 LNHNV, CDR2 YYDKDF (reference sequence). With 0 bases removed from V and 4 bases from J, the gap between germline ends came to 8 bases. The CDR3 is 14 residues long. In nucleotides, the CDR3 is TGTGCCACCAGCAGAGAGGAGTTGGCAGATACGCAGTATTTT. Residues: CATSREELADTQYF.

This clonotype appeared many times. The chain couples TRBV6-1 to TRBJ1-5, with 11 bases matching TRBD1. Per the germline V gene, CDR1 is MNHNS and CDR2 is SASEGT. The J segment lost 7 bases and the V segment lost 4 bases, leaving 6 bases of the junction unmatched. The CDR3 totals 15 residues. The CDR3 is CASSVGQGEGQPQHF. The CDR3 region has the DNA TGTGCCAGCAGTGTGGGACAGGGGGAAGGACAGCCCCAGCATTTT.

This clonotype was seen only a few times. The V call is TRBV27, the J call TRBJ2-4; D not certain. Germline loops: CDR1 MNHEY, CDR2 SMNVEV (reference sequence). The length of the CDR3 is 11 residues. Trimming stripped 4 bases from V and 6 bases from J, with 4 bases between. CDR3 in DNA: TGTGCCAGCAGTTCCCTAAACATTCAGTACTTC. The encoded protein is CASSSLNIQYF.

V usage is TRBV6-1 and J usage is TRBJ2-2, with a tentative D call TRBD1 (5 bases). CDR1 MNHNS and CDR2 SASEGT come from the germline V gene. V was cut by 5 bases and J by 5 bases, with 9 bases left in between. The CDR3 contains 13 residues. Here the CDR3 reads CASSFRQTGELFF. CDR3 bases: TGTGCCAGCAGTTTTCGACAGACCGGGGAGCTGTTTTTT.

This clonotype was detected many times. The chain combines TRBV7-2 with TRBJ2-5; 10 bases are shared with TRBD1. CDR1 is SGHTA, CDR2 FQGNSA, per germline. V shed 4 bases, J shed 7 bases, and the junction held 6 bases outside the gene matches. This CDR3 has 14 residues. CDR3 sequence (DNA): TGTGCCAGCAGCTCAGGACAGGGGGGGGTGACCCAGTACTTC. Translating gives CASSSGQGGVTQYF.

The rearrangement joins TRBV6-2 or TRBV6-3 to TRBJ1-6, with 8 bases fitting TRBD1. V trimming: 6 bases; J trimming: 5 bases; junction bases outside the gene matches: 6. The CDR3 runs 15 residues. Germline loops: CDR1 MNHEY, CDR2 SVGEGT. The CDR3 region has the DNA TGTGCCAGCAGGGACAGGGTTGGGGATAATTCACCCCTCCACTTT. Protein product: CASRDRVGDNSPLHF.